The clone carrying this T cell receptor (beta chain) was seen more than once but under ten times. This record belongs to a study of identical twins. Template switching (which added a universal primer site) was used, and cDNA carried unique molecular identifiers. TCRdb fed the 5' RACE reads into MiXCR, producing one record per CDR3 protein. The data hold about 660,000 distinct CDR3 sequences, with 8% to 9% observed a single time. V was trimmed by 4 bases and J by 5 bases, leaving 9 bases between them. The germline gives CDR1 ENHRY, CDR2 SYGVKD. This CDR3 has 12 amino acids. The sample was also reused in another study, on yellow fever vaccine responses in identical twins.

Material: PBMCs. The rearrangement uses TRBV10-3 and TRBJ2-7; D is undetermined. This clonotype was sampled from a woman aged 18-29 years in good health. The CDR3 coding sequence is TGTGCCATCAGTGGGATGGTCCACGAGCAGTACTTC. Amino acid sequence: CAISGMVHEQYF.